This T cell receptor (beta chain) was captured by sequencing in a study of cytomegalovirus exposure and HLA in healthy donors. The germline gives CDR1 MNHNY, CDR2 SVGAGI (reference sequence). This CDR3 contains 14 residues. Trimming removed 4 bases from V and 3 bases from J; junction bases left unmatched: 3. Amplification used 60 Vbeta primers and 13 Jbeta primers. Assay: immunoSEQ multiplex PCR; the TCRdb copy retains only in-frame clones and omits some. The table includes 150,000 to 200,000 clones, roughly four fifths detected once. The chain carries TRBV6-6 and TRBJ1-5, with TRBD1 matching 7 bases. This sequence was found in a man in his fifties in good health and CMV-seronegative. Sequencing used PBMCs. The chain's CDR3 is CASSSTGVNQPQHF. DNA for the CDR3: TGTGCCAGCAGTTCAACAGGGGTCAATCAGCCCCAGCATTTT.